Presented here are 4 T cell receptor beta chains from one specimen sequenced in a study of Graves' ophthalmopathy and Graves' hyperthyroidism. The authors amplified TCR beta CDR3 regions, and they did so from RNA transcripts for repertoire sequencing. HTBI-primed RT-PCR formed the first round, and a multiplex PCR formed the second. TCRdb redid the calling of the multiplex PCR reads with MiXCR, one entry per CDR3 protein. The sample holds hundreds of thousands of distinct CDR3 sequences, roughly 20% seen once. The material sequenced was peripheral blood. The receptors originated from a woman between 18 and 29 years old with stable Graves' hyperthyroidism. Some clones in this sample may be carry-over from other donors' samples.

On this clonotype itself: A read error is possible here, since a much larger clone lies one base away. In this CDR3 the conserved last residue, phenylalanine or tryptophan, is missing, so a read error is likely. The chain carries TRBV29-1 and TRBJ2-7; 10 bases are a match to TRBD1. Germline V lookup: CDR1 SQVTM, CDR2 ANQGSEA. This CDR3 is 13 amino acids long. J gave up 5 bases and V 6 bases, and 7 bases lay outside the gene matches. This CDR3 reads CSVGDRGSHEQYS. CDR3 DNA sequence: TGCAGCGTAGGGGACAGGGGATCCCACGAGCAGTACTCC.

This CDR3 is CAWNLSPGEAFF. CDR3 sequence (DNA): TGTGCCTGGAACCTCTCTCCAGGGGAAGCTTTCTTT. The chain is built from TRBV30 and TRBJ1-1, with D perhaps matching TRBD1 (5 bases). The length of the CDR3 is 12 residues. Germline V gene lookup returns CDR1 GTSNPN and CDR2 SVGIG (reference sequence). Trimming took off 4 bases at V and 8 bases at J, with 14 bases between the two ends.

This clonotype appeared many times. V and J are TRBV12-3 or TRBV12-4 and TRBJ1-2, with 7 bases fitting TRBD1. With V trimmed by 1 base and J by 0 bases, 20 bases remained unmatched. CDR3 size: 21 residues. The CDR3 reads CASSLGGEPPATGASNYGYTF. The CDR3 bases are TGTGCCAGCAGTTTAGGGGGCGAGCCACCGGCAACAGGGGCGTCTAACTATGGCTACACCTTC.

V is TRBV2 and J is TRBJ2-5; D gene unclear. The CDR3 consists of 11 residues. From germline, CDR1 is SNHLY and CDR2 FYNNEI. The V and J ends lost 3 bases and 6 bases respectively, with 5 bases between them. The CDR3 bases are TGTGCCAGCAGTGACTGGCAGACCCAGTACTTC. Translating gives CASSDWQTQYF.